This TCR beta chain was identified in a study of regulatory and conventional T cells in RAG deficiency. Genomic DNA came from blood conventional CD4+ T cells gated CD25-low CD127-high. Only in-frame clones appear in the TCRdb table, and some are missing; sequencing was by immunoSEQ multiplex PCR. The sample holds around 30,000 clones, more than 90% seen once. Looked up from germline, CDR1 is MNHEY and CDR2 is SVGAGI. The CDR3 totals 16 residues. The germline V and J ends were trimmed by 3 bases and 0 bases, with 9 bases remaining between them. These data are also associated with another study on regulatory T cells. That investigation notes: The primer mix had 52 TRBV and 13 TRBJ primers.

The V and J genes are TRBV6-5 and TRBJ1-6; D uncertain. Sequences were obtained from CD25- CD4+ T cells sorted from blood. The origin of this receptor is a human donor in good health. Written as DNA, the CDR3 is TGTGCCAGCAGTTATTCGGGATCCTCCTATAATTCACCCCTCCACTTT. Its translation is CASSYSGSSYNSPLHF.